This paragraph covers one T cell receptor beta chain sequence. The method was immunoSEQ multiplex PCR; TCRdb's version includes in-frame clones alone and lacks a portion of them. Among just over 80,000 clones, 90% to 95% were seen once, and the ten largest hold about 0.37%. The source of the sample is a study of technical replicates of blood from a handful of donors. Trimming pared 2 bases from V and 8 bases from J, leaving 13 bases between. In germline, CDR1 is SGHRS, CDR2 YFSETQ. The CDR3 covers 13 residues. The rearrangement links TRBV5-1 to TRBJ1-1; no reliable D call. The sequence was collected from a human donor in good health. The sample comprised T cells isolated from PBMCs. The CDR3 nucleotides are TGCGCCAGCAGCTTCCAGCCGTCGGGGGAAGCTTTCTTT. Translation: CASSFQPSGEAFF.